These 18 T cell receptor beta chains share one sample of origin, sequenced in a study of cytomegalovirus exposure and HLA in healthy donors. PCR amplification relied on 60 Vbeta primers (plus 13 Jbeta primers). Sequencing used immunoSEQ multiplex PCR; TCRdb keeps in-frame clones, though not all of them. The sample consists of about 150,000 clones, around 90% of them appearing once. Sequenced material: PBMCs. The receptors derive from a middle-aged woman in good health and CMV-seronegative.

The DNA of the CDR3 is TGTGCCAGCAGTTACTCGAGTGGTACAGGGGGCTACGAGCAGTACTTC. This translates into CASSYSSGTGGYEQYF. The rearrangement uses TRBV6-5 and TRBJ2-7; 8 bases are a match to TRBD1. This CDR3 is built from 16 residues. V shed 0 bases and J 3 bases; nucleotides not matched to a gene: 7. The germline V gene has CDR1 MNHEY and CDR2 SVGAGI.

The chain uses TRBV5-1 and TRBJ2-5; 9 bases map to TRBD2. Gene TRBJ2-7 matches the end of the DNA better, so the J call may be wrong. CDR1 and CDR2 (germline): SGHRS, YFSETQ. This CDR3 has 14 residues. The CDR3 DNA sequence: TGCGCCAGCAGCTTAGCGGGAGGTCCCTACGAGCAGTACTTC. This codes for CASSLAGGPYEQYF.

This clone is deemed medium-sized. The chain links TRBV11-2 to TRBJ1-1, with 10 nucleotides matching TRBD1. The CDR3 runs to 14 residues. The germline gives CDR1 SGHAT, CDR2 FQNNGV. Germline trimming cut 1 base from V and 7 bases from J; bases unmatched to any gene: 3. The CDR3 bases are TGTGCCAGCAGCTTAGGACAGGGGGCTGGTGAAGCTTTCTTT. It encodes CASSLGQGAGEAFF. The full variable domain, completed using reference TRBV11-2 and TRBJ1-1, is EAGVAQSPRYKIIEKRQSVAFWCNPISGHATLYWYQQILGQGPKLLIQFQNNGVVDDSQLPKDRFSAERLKGVDSTLKIQPAKLEDSAVYLCASSLGQGAGEAFFGQGTRLTVV.

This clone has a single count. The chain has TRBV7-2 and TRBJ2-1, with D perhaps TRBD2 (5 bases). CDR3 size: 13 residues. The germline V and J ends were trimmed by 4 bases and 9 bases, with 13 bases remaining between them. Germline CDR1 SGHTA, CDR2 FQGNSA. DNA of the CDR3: TGTGCCAGCAGCTCCCACACTAGTACTGAGCAGTTCTTC. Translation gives CASSSHTSTEQFF.

The CDR3 is CASRQRRWGEQFF. DNA for the CDR3: TGTGCCAGCAGACAACGGAGGTGGGGTGAGCAGTTCTTC. The J gene is TRBJ2-1, the V gene TRBV6-5, with D possibly being TRBD2 (5 bases). This CDR3 contains 13 residues. Deletions cut 6 bases from V and 9 bases from J, with 15 bases between. Germline values: CDR1 MNHEY, CDR2 SVGAGI.

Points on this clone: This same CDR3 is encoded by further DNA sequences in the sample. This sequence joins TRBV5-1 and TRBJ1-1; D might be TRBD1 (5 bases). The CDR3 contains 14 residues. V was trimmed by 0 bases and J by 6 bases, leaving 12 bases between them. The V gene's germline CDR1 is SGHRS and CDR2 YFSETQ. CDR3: CASSLAPGGPEAFF. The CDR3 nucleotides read TGCGCCAGCAGCTTGGCGCCGGGGGGACCTGAAGCTTTCTTT. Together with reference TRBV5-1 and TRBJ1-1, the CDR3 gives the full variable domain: KAGVTQTPRYLIKTRGQQVTLSCSPISGHRSVSWYQQTPGQGLQFLFEYFSETQRNKGNFPGRFSGRQFSNSRSEMNVSTLELGDSALYLCASSLAPGGPEAFFGQGTRLTVV.

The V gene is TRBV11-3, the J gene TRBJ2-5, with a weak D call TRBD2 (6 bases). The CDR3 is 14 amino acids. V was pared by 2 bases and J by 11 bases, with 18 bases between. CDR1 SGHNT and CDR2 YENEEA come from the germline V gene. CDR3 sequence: CASSLRVREREQYF. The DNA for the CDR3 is TGTGCCAGCAGCTTAAGGGTGCGGGAACGGGAGCAGTACTTC.

Here the CDR3 DNA reads TGCGCCAGCAGCTTGGGGTTATCACAGATTTACGAGCAGTACTTC. Amino acid sequence: CASSLGLSQIYEQYF. The chain combines TRBV5-1 with TRBJ2-7; D gene ambiguous. The germline V gene encodes CDR1 SGHRS and CDR2 YFSETQ. This CDR3 has 15 amino acids. Trimming removed 0 bases at V and 4 bases at J, with 14 bases between.

The CDR3 DNA reads as TGTGCCAGCAGTCTAAGGGGCCTGGAGGAAAAACTGTTTTTT. It encodes CASSLRGLEEKLFF. V and J are TRBV7-6 and TRBJ1-4; a possible D gene is TRBD1 (5 bases). V lost 6 bases to trimming and J lost 8 bases, with 16 bases between them. There are 14 residues in the CDR3. The germline V gene encodes CDR1 SGHVS and CDR2 FNYEAQ.

The CDR3 loop reads CASQGAGAPGELFF. For the CDR3, the DNA is TGTGCCTCCCAAGGAGCGGGAGCACCCGGGGAGCTGTTTTTT. The J gene is TRBJ2-2, the V gene TRBV2, with TRBD2 identical over 8 bases. The CDR3 runs 14 residues. The germline CDR1 and CDR2 sequences are SNHLY and FYNNEI. With V trimmed by 11 bases and J by 6 bases, 11 bases remained unmatched.

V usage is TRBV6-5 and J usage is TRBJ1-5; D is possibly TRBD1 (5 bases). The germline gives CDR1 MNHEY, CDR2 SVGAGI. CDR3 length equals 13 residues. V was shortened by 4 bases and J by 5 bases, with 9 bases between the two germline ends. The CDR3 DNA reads TGTGCCAGCAGTTTGGGGGGACATCAGCCCCAGCATTTT. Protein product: CASSLGGHQPQHF.

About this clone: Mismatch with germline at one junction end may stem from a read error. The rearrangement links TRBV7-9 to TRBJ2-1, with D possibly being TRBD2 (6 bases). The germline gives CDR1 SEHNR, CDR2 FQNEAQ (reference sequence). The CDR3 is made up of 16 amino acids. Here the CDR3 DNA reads TGTTCCAGCAGCTTATCCCTAGCGAGCTCCTACAATGAGCAGTTCTTC. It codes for CSSSLSLASSYNEQFF.

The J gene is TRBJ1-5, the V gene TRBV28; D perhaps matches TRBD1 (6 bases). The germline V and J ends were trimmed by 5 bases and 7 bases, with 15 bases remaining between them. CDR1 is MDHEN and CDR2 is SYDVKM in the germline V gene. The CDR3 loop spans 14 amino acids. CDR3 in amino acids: CASSDPTGAQPQHF. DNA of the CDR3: TGTGCCAGCAGTGACCCGACAGGTGCCCAGCCCCAGCATTTT.

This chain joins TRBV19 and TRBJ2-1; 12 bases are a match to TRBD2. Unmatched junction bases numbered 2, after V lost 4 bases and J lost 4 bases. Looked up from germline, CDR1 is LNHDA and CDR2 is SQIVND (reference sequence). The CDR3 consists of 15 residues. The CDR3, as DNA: TGTGCCAGTAGTAGGACTAGCGGGATTTACAATGAGCAGTTCTTC. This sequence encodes CASSRTSGIYNEQFF.

CDR3 loop: CASSTGTWNTGELFF. The CDR3, as DNA: TGCGCCAGCAGTACCGGGACTTGGAACACCGGGGAGCTGTTTTTT. The V and J genes are TRBV5-1 and TRBJ2-2, with D possibly TRBD2 on 6 matching bases. Germline V gene lookup returns CDR1 SGHRS and CDR2 YFSETQ. The length of the CDR3 is 15 residues. The V end was cut by 5 bases, the J end by 1 base, with 12 bases between.

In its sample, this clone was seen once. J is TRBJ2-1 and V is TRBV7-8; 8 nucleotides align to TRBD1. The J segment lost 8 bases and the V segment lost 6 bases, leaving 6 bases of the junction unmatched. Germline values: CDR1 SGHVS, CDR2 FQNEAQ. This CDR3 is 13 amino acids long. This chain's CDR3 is CASRSTGGHEQFF. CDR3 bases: TGTGCCAGCAGGTCTACAGGGGGACATGAGCAGTTCTTC.

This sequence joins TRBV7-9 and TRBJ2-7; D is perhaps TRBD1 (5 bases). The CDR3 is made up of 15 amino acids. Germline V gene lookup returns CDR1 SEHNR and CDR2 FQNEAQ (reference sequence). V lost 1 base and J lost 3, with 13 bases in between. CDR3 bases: TGTGCCAGCAGCTTAGGAGCAGGGATGAGCTACGAGCAGTACTTC. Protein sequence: CASSLGAGMSYEQYF.

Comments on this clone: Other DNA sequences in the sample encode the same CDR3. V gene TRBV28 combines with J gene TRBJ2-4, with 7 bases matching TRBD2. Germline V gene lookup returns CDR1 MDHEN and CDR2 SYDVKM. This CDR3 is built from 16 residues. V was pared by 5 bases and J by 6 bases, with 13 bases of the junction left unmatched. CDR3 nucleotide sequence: TGTGCCAGCAGTCTATTCGTAGCGGGTGAGATAAACATTCAGTACTTC. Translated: CASSLFVAGEINIQYF. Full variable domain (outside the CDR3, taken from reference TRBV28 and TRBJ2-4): DVKVTQSSRYLVKRTGEKVFLECVQDMDHENMFWYRQDPGLGLRLIYFSYDVKMKEKGDIPEGYSVSREKKERFSLILESASTNQTSMYLCASSLFVAGEINIQYFGAGTRLSVL.